The 10 T cell receptor beta chains in this list originate from one sample, sequenced in a study of control samples from healthy donors and cancer patients. The repertoire was sequenced with immunoSEQ multiplex PCR; TCRdb's copy has only in-frame clones and lacks some. This sample has roughly 200,000 clones, with just under 95% found just once. The sample taken for sequencing was blood. The receptors were sampled from a man younger than 35 in good health.

The CDR3 DNA reads TGCGCCAGCAGCCAAAAGGCGGAGACCTACGAGCAGTACTTC. Amino acids: CASSQKAETYEQYF. The V call is TRBV4-1, the J call TRBJ2-7; D call uncertain. The CDR3 has 14 amino acids. Trimming shortened V by 2 bases and J by 2 bases, and 10 bases separated the two germline ends. The germline V gene has CDR1 MGHRA and CDR2 YSYEKL.

V usage is TRBV30 and J usage is TRBJ2-1, with a weak D call TRBD1 (5 bases). Deletions cut 0 bases from V and 11 bases from J, with 8 bases between. The CDR3 is 11 amino acids. Germline values: CDR1 GTSNPN, CDR2 SVGIG (reference sequence). CDR3 sequence (DNA): TGTGCCTGGAGTGTATGGACAAAGCAGTTCTTC. It translates to CAWSVWTKQFF.

This rearrangement joins TRBV10-2 to TRBJ2-3; tentatively, D is TRBD1 or TRBD2 (5 bases each). V dropped 3 bases and J dropped 1 base, with 8 bases sitting between them. The CDR3 has 14 amino acids. Germline CDR1 reads WSHSY; CDR2 reads SAAADI. The CDR3 region is CASSDGAGTDTQYF. The CDR3, as DNA: TGCGCCAGCAGTGACGGGGCAGGCACAGATACGCAGTATTTT.

The J gene is TRBJ2-7, the V gene TRBV25-1, with D possibly TRBD1 on 6 matching bases. This CDR3 comprises 14 residues. Germline loops: CDR1 MGHDK, CDR2 SYGVNS. Trimming took off 3 bases at V and 1 base at J, with 10 bases between the two ends. The CDR3 DNA reads TGTGCCAGCAGTGACGACAGGAAATCCTACGAGCAGTACTTC. It translates to CASSDDRKSYEQYF.

This chain connects TRBV7-3 to TRBJ1-1; D ambiguous. This CDR3 region has 13 residues. CDR1 SGHTA and CDR2 FQGTGA come from the germline V gene. Deletions cut 3 bases from V and 1 base from J, with 6 bases between. CDR3 nucleotide sequence: TGTGCCAGCAGCTTCCGGGCGAACACTGAAGCTTTCTTT. Its translation: CASSFRANTEAFF.

The CDR3 loop reads CASSQPGVEAFF. The CDR3 bases are TGTGCCAGCAGCCAACCAGGGGTTGAAGCTTTCTTT. This rearrangement joins TRBV3-1 (or the pseudogene TRBV3-2) to TRBJ1-1; the D gene is possibly TRBD1 (6 bases). V lost 2 bases and J 7 bases, leaving 8 bases between the germline ends. The CDR3 has 12 amino acids. CDR1 LGHDT and CDR2 YNNKEL come from the germline V gene (reference sequence).

J is TRBJ1-5 and V is TRBV12-3 or TRBV12-4; D gene unclear. Trimming took off 5 bases at V and 1 base at J, with 3 bases between the two ends. The length of the CDR3 is 12 residues. The CDR3 sequence: CASSESNQPQHF. CDR3 nucleotides: TGTGCCAGCAGTGAGAGCAATCAGCCCCAGCATTTT.

This clone has a single count. The CDR3 bases are TGTGCCACCTACGGACAGGGTCTTTGGCCCCAGCATTTT. It translates to CATYGQGLWPQHF. The chain is built from TRBV6-5 and TRBJ1-5; 8 positions match TRBD1. The germline V gene has CDR1 MNHEY and CDR2 SVGAGI. The CDR3 covers 13 residues. V lost 10 bases, J lost 9 bases, and 11 bases stayed unmatched.

The chain employs TRBV19 and TRBJ1-1; TRBD1 agrees at 11 bases. Germline V gene lookup returns CDR1 LNHDA and CDR2 SQIVND (reference sequence). This CDR3 region has 17 residues. The V gene end was trimmed by 4 bases and the J gene end by 4 bases; junction bases not matched to a gene: 11. CDR3 nucleotide sequence: TGTGCCAGTAGTACCAAGACAGGGACAGGGGGGATCACTGAAGCTTTCTTT. Translation: CASSTKTGTGGITEAFF.

The genes are TRBV19 and TRBJ2-7; 9 bases are a match to TRBD2. The CDR3 contains 12 residues. Per the germline V gene, CDR1 is LNHDA and CDR2 is SQIVND (reference sequence). Unmatched junction bases numbered 3, after V lost 5 bases and J lost 7 bases. The CDR3 protein is CASSSLAGEQYF. The CDR3 nucleotides are TGTGCCAGTAGTTCTCTAGCGGGGGAGCAGTACTTC.